Below, 14 T cell receptor beta chains from the same sample are listed, as sequenced in a study of siplizumab effects on memory and regulatory T cells. The protocol was immunoSEQ multiplex PCR, while the TCRdb copy is restricted to in-frame clones and leaves out a portion. The table includes 100,000 or so clones, about 92% detected once. Specimen: CD4+ T cells sorted from blood. All receptors come from a human donor in good health.

The chain employs TRBV5-5 and TRBJ2-2; TRBD2 agrees at 11 bases. This CDR3 spans 16 amino acids. Trimming at V came to 3 bases and at J to 0 bases, leaving 1 base not matched to a gene. Germline CDR1 SGHKS, CDR2 YYEKEE (reference sequence). The CDR3: CASSWGLAANTGELFF. The CDR3 nucleotides are TGTGCCAGCAGCTGGGGACTAGCGGCGAACACCGGGGAGCTGTTTTTT. The whole variable domain, remainder taken from reference TRBV5-5 and TRBJ2-2, is DAGVTQSPTHLIKTRGQQVTLRCSPISGHKSVSWYQQVLGQGPQFIFQYYEKEERGRGNFPDRFSARQFPNYSSELNVNALLLGDSALYLCASSWGLAANTGELFFGEGSRLTVL.

The V call is TRBV5-4, the J call TRBJ2-3, with D possibly being TRBD1 or TRBD2 (6 bases each). This CDR3 contains 15 residues. CDR1 is SGHNT, CDR2 YYREEE, per germline (reference sequence). The V and J ends lost 4 bases and 4 bases respectively, with 16 bases between them. CDR3 sequence (DNA): TGTGCCAGCAGCCGTGGGACGGGGGCGGCAGATACGCAGTATTTT. Encoded protein: CASSRGTGAADTQYF.

This sequence joins TRBV19 and TRBJ1-2; no reliable D call. The germline V and J ends were trimmed by 1 base and 4 bases, with 10 bases remaining between them. CDR1 and CDR2 from the germline V gene are LNHDA and SQIVND (reference sequence). This CDR3 has 14 amino acids. The CDR3 DNA is TGTGCCAGTAGTATAGGGTTAGGGCCCTATGGCTACACCTTC. Amino acid sequence: CASSIGLGPYGYTF.

The chain has TRBV2 and TRBJ2-2, with no clear D. Trimming took off 4 bases at V and 3 bases at J, with 6 bases between the two ends. This CDR3 has 13 residues. Per the germline V gene, CDR1 is SNHLY and CDR2 is FYNNEI. Written as DNA, the CDR3 is TGTGCCAGCAGTGGGGTCTACACCGGGGAGCTGTTTTTT. Its translation is CASSGVYTGELFF. Supplemented by reference TRBV2 and TRBJ2-2, the full variable domain reads EPEVTQTPSHQVTQMGQEVILRCVPISNHLYFYWYRQILGQKVEFLVSFYNNEISEKSEIFDDQFSVERPDGSNFTLKIRSTKLEDSAMYFCASSGVYTGELFFGEGSRLTVL.

The chain couples TRBV10-3 to TRBJ1-2; D may be TRBD1 (6 bases). Germline V CDR1 and CDR2: ENHRY, SYGVKD. The CDR3 spans 15 residues. V lost 2 bases and J lost 4, with 14 bases in between. The CDR3 region is CAISERGAVSYGYTF. CDR3 nucleotide sequence: TGTGCCATCAGTGAGAGGGGGGCCGTATCCTATGGCTACACCTTC.

The gene calls are TRBV21-1 and TRBJ2-7; the DNA was not compared with TRBD1, the D call given in the table. TRBV21-1 is recorded as a pseudogene. The CDR3 covers 16 residues. As DNA, the CDR3 is TGTGCCAGCAGCAAAAAATCAGGAACAGCCAACTACGAGCAGTACTTC. It encodes CASSKKSGTANYEQYF.

The chain carries TRBV19 and TRBJ2-3; 9 positions match TRBD1. The germline gives CDR1 LNHDA, CDR2 SQIVND (reference sequence). With 3 bases clipped from V and 0 bases from J, the junction kept 1 base outside the gene matches. This CDR3 comprises 15 residues. Here the CDR3 reads CASSMGTGSTDTQYF. CDR3 nucleotide sequence: TGTGCCAGTAGTATGGGGACAGGGAGCACAGATACGCAGTATTTT.

The chain combines TRBV5-1 with TRBJ1-3; no clear D gene. V lost 4 bases and J lost 0, with 8 bases in between. The CDR3 has 14 amino acids. Germline V gives CDR1 SGHRS, CDR2 YFSETQ. The CDR3 nucleotides read TGCGCCAGCAGCGCTTCAACCTCTGGAAACACCATATATTTT. Its protein is CASSASTSGNTIYF.

The chain uses TRBV5-1 and TRBJ2-5; 7 positions match TRBD1. V was clipped by 6 bases and J by 5 bases; unmatched bases: 10. There are 14 residues in the CDR3. In germline, CDR1 is SGHRS, CDR2 YFSETQ. CDR3 loop: CASTPNRGGETQYF. CDR3 sequence (DNA): TGCGCCAGCACACCGAACAGGGGCGGGGAGACCCAGTACTTC.

The rearrangement links TRBV14 to TRBJ2-1, with a tentative D call TRBD2 (5 bases). Trimming cost V 0 bases and J 0 bases, with 12 bases left between them. CDR3 length: 17 residues. CDR1 and CDR2 (germline): SGHDN, FVKESK. CDR3 loop: CASSQDSVGVSYNEQFF. The CDR3 DNA reads as TGTGCCAGCAGCCAAGATTCGGTGGGAGTCTCCTACAATGAGCAGTTCTTC.

V is TRBV27 and J is TRBJ1-1; D is ambiguous. V was cut by 5 bases and J by 8 bases, with 21 bases left in between. Per the germline V gene, CDR1 is MNHEY and CDR2 is SMNVEV (reference sequence). There are 15 residues in the CDR3. CDR3 region: CASSPTSGRTSEAFF. CDR3 nucleotides: TGTGCCAGCAGTCCCACGTCCGGACGAACCTCAGAAGCTTTCTTT.

The rearrangement joins TRBV5-1 to TRBJ2-1; D assignment may be TRBD1 or TRBD2 (5 bases each). CDR1 is SGHRS, CDR2 YFSETQ, per germline. The CDR3 extends over 14 amino acids. V was cut by 4 bases and J by 7 bases, with 15 bases left in between. Here the CDR3 reads CASSTGTAGNEQFF. In DNA, the CDR3 is TGCGCCAGCAGCACCGGGACCGCTGGGAATGAGCAGTTCTTC.

V gene TRBV4-1 combines with J gene TRBJ1-1; 11 bases are shared with TRBD1. Germline-derived CDR1 and CDR2 are MGHRA and YSYEKL. V was pared by 4 bases and J by 4 bases, with 5 bases of the junction left unmatched. CDR3 size: 15 residues. For the CDR3, the DNA is TGCGCCAGCAGCCCGGGTGGGACAGGGGGCACTGAAGCTTTCTTT. Translation gives CASSPGGTGGTEAFF.

V and J are TRBV9 and TRBJ1-4, with TRBD1 as a possible D gene (5 bases). There are 14 residues in the CDR3. CDR1 and CDR2 from the germline V gene are SGDLS and YYNGEE. V lost 3 bases and J lost 3, with 9 bases in between. CDR3 region: CASSAGGANEKLFF. CDR3 coding DNA: TGTGCCAGCAGCGCCGGGGGGGCTAATGAAAAACTGTTTTTT.